This T cell receptor (beta chain) comes out of a study of blood T cell repertoires in COVID-19. The CDR3 covers 15 residues. Trimming cost V 8 bases and J 8 bases; bases outside gene matches: 14. The germline CDR1 and CDR2 sequences are SNHLY and FYNNEI. The protocol was immunoSEQ multiplex PCR, while the TCRdb copy is restricted to in-frame clones and leaves out a portion. The data hold 140,000 or so clones, with approximately 90% observed a single time. The TCR sequence derives from a human donor in a cohort sampled during active COVID-19. The specimen was peripheral blood. This sequence joins TRBV2 and TRBJ2-4; the match to TRBD2 covers 8 bases. CDR3 bases: TGTGCCAGCGGCGTAGCGGGGTTTTCGGGGGACATTCAGTACTTC. Translated, it gives CASGVAGFSGDIQYF.